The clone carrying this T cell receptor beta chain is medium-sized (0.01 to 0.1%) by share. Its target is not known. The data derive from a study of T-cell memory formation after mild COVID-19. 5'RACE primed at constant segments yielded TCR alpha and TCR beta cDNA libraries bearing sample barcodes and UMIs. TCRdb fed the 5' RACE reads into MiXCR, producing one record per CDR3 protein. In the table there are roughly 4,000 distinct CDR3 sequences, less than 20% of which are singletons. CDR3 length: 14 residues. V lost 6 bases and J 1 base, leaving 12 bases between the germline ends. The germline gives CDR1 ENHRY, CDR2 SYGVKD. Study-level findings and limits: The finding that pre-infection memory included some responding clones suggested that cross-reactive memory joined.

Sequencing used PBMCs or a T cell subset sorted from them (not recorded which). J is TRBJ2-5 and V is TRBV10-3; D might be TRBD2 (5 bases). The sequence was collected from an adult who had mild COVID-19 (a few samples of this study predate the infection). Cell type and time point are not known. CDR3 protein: CAIRPPDFQETQYF. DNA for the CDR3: TGTGCCATCAGGCCCCCGGACTTCCAAGAGACCCAGTACTTC.